These 14 T cell receptor beta chains were all obtained from the same sample, sequenced in a study of blood T cell repertoires in COVID-19. Data came from immunoSEQ multiplex PCR; TCRdb stores just in-frame clones and leaves some out. The repertoire consists of approximately 260,000 clones, with over 65% occurring once and the leading ten covering under 5.5%. Sequenced sample: peripheral blood. These receptors were taken from a man in his sixties who had recovered from COVID-19.

The chain couples TRBV6-5 to TRBJ2-5; no clear D gene. This CDR3 has 13 residues. Per germline, CDR1 MNHEY and CDR2 SVGAGI. The V end was cut by 4 bases, the J end by 5 bases, with 11 bases between. In DNA form, the CDR3 reads TGTGCCAGCAGTTCCGTCAACGCGGAGACCCAGTACTTC. Protein sequence: CASSSVNAETQYF.

The V gene is TRBV4-2, the J gene TRBJ2-1, with 12 bases matching TRBD2. The CDR3 length is 17 residues. The V and J ends lost 4 bases and 6 bases, in that order; junction bases with no gene match: 10. CDR1 is LGHNA, CDR2 YNFKEQ, per germline. The DNA of the CDR3 is TGTGCCAGCAGCCCCCACTCTAGCGGGAGGGCCCTCAATGAGCAGTTCTTC. The encoded protein is CASSPHSSGRALNEQFF.

The chain combines TRBV28 with TRBJ2-7; D is unclear. This CDR3 contains 14 residues. Germline V gene lookup returns CDR1 MDHEN and CDR2 SYDVKM. V lost 3 bases and J lost 3, with 12 bases in between. The CDR3 region is CASSFVVRFYEQYF. The CDR3, as DNA: TGTGCCAGCAGTTTTGTGGTCAGGTTCTACGAGCAGTACTTC.

The V call is TRBV15, the J call TRBJ2-7; tentative D call: TRBD1 (6 bases). The CDR3 runs to 16 residues. V was clipped by 0 bases and J by 2 bases, with 14 bases between them. Germline V CDR1 and CDR2: LNHNV, YYDKDF (reference sequence). CDR3 amino acids: CATSREGIGGPYEQYF. CDR3 nucleotides: TGTGCCACCAGCAGAGAGGGTATTGGGGGCCCCTACGAGCAGTACTTC.

CDR3 DNA sequence: TGTGCCAGCAGCCAAGTGGCCCAAGAGACCCAGTACTTC. Its protein product is CASSQVAQETQYF. The chain carries TRBV14 and TRBJ2-5, with D unresolved. The germline V and J ends were trimmed by 1 base and 1 base, with 4 bases remaining between them. Germline V lookup: CDR1 SGHDN, CDR2 FVKESK. The length of the CDR3 is 13 residues.

The rearrangement uses TRBV3-1 (or the pseudogene TRBV3-2) and TRBJ1-6; 7 bases agree with TRBD1. This CDR3 has 14 residues. Germline-derived CDR1 and CDR2 are LGHDT and YNNKEL (reference sequence). V trimming: 1 base; J trimming: 10 bases; junction bases outside the gene matches: 4. CDR3 amino acids: CASSQAGGESPLHF. The CDR3 DNA sequence: TGTGCCAGCAGCCAAGCAGGGGGTGAATCACCCCTCCACTTT.

This chain uses TRBV7-2 with TRBJ1-2; 7 positions agree with TRBD1. V lost 0 bases and J lost 4; bases outside the gene matches: 8. This CDR3 comprises 16 residues. CDR1 and CDR2 from the germline V gene are SGHTA and FQGNSA. CDR3 sequence (DNA): TGTGCCAGCAGCTTAGCCCGCGCCAGGGGGACCTATGGCTACACCTTC. It encodes CASSLARARGTYGYTF.

This chain uses TRBV11-3 with TRBJ2-2; 7 positions agree with TRBD1. Germline CDR1 is SGHNT and CDR2 is YENEEA. This CDR3 has 16 residues. After removal of 3 bases from V and 4 bases from J, the junction contained 8 bases not matched to a gene. Here the CDR3 DNA reads TGTGCCAGCAGCTTTAGACAGGGAGCGAGCACCGGGGAGCTGTTTTTT. Protein sequence: CASSFRQGASTGELFF. Based on the CDR3 plus reference TRBV11-3 and TRBJ2-2, the full variable domain is EAGVVQSPRYKIIEKKQPVAFWCNPISGHNTLYWYLQNLGQGPELLIRYENEEAVDDSQLPKDRFSAERLKGVDSTLKIQPAELGDSAVYLCASSFRQGASTGELFFGEGSRLTVL.

The chain uses TRBV7-2 and TRBJ2-5, with 10 bases identical to TRBD1. The CDR3 is 15 residues long. V shed 3 bases and J 4 bases; nucleotides not matched to a gene: 5. The germline V gene has CDR1 SGHTA and CDR2 FQGNSA. CDR3 loop: CASSFDRGRSETQYF. The CDR3 DNA sequence: TGTGCCAGCAGCTTCGACAGGGGGCGATCAGAGACCCAGTACTTC.

This clone was detected ten times or more. V gene TRBV6-1 combines with J gene TRBJ2-5; 8 nucleotides agree with TRBD2. With 0 bases clipped from V and 5 bases from J, the junction kept 5 bases outside the gene matches. The V gene's germline CDR1 is MNHNS and CDR2 SASEGT. The CDR3 length is 15 residues. In DNA form, the CDR3 reads TGTGCCAGCAGTGAAGCGTCGGGGGGGGTGGAGACCCAGTACTTC. It specifies CASSEASGGVETQYF.

The V call is TRBV6-5, the J call TRBJ2-5; 9 bases map to TRBD2. Germline V lookup: CDR1 MNHEY, CDR2 SVGAGI. This CDR3 has 15 residues. V was clipped by 4 bases and J by 0 bases; unmatched bases: 3. The CDR3 DNA sequence: TGTGCCAGCAGTTGGGCTAGCGGGGACCAAGAGACCCAGTACTTC. Its translation: CASSWASGDQETQYF.

The V and J genes are TRBV30 and TRBJ2-1, with a tentative D call TRBD1 (6 bases). Germline loops: CDR1 GTSNPN, CDR2 SVGIG (reference sequence). The CDR3 length is 12 residues. The ends were cut back, 0 bases at V and 10 bases at J, with 10 bases in the middle. CDR3 in amino acids: CAWSVGGPEQFF. The CDR3 DNA follows: TGTGCCTGGAGTGTTGGGGGCCCAGAGCAGTTCTTC.

This clone has more than one count but fewer than ten. The V call is TRBV7-9, the J call TRBJ2-1; D is undetermined. In germline, CDR1 is SEHNR, CDR2 FQNEAQ (reference sequence). This CDR3 region has 16 residues. V was pared by 5 bases and J by 5 bases, with 19 bases between. This CDR3 is CASSQGSPLGHNEQFF. In DNA form, the CDR3 reads TGTGCCAGCAGCCAAGGCAGCCCCTTGGGCCACAATGAGCAGTTCTTC.

The V gene is TRBV6-1, the J gene TRBJ2-3; 7 bases map to TRBD1. With 3 bases clipped from V and 3 bases from J, the junction kept 9 bases outside the gene matches. The germline V gene encodes CDR1 MNHNS and CDR2 SASEGT. The CDR3 spans 16 residues. The CDR3 here is CASSEMTGIGTDTQYF. The CDR3 nucleotides are TGTGCCAGCAGTGAGATGACAGGGATCGGGACAGATACGCAGTATTTT.